These T cell receptor beta chains were read from a single sample in a study of blood T cell repertoires in COVID-19. TCRdb's table, derived via immunoSEQ multiplex PCR, lists solely in-frame clones and lacks some. The sample shows some 300,000 clones, about nine tenths of them seen only once. What was sequenced was PBMCs or T cells enriched from blood (not recorded which). These receptors all come from a woman between 40 and 50 years old who had recovered from COVID-19. Both conserved end residues are part of each CDR3. D genes are given only for firm matches. The size entry is marked missing in some rows and otherwise reads once, few, many or a size class.

once,TRBD2,TRBJ2-1,TRBV5-1,CASSLGLAGRVNEQFF,TGCGCCAGCAGCTTGGGGCTAGCGGGACGGGTTAATGAGCAGTTCTTC
-,-,TRBJ1-2,TRBV5-1,CASSLAGDYGYTF,TGCGCCAGCAGCTTGGCCGGGGACTATGGCTACACCTTC
-,TRBD1,TRBJ2-3,TRBV7-3,CASSFGTGGTDTQYF,TGTGCCAGCAGCTTTGGGACAGGGGGGACAGATACGCAGTATTTT
-,-,TRBJ1-1,TRBV18,CASSSLGAIEAFF,TGTGCCAGCTCATCACTGGGGGCGATTGAAGCTTTCTTT
-,-,TRBJ1-4,TRBV29-1,CSVAGGVGEKLFF,TGCAGCGTTGCGGGGGGAGTGGGTGAAAAACTGTTTTTT
once,-,TRBJ2-1,TRBV6-5,CASSPGGPNNEQFF,TGTGCCAGCAGTCCCGGAGGGCCCAACAATGAGCAGTTCTTC
-,TRBD1,TRBJ2-5,TRBV5-4,CASSMGQQETQYF,TGTGCCAGCAGCATGGGACAGCAAGAGACCCAGTACTTC
-,-,TRBJ2-7,TRBV4-1,CASSQDKGTGVPYEQYF,TGCGCCAGCAGCCAAGATAAGGGCACAGGTGTCCCCTACGAGCAGTACTTC
-,-,TRBJ1-3,TRBV10-3,CAISSGTPFSGNTIYF,TGTGCCATCAGCTCCGGGACACCATTCTCTGGAAACACCATATATTTT
few,TRBD1,TRBJ1-6,TRBV29-1,CSGSRGENSPLHF,TGCAGCGGCTCCAGGGGGGAGAATTCACCCCTCCACTTT
-,TRBD1,TRBJ1-4,TRBV28,CASSPPAGGSEKLFF,TGTGCCAGCAGTCCCCCGGCAGGGGGAAGTGAAAAACTGTTTTTT
-,TRBD2,TRBJ2-7,TRBV7-6,CASSFSGRDREQYF,TGTGCCAGCAGCTTTTCTGGGAGGGATCGCGAGCAGTACTTC
once,TRBD2,TRBJ2-3,TRBV3-1/TRBV3-2,CASSQGLARGLAHTQYF,TGTGCCAGCAGCCAGGGACTAGCGAGGGGGCTTGCGCATACGCAGTATTTT
-,-,TRBJ1-1,TRBV11-3,CASSSEVAESFF,TGTGCCAGCAGTTCGGAGGTAGCTGAATCTTTCTTT
-,-,TRBJ1-3,TRBV7-9,CASSTTRGNGNTIYF,TGTGCCAGCAGCACGACCCGCGGCAATGGAAACACCATATATTTT
-,TRBD1,TRBJ2-4,TRBV28,CASRDRGQAKNIQYF,TGTGCCAGCAGGGACAGGGGGCAAGCCAAAAACATTCAGTACTTC
-,-,TRBJ2-3,TRBV19,CASRLSGPSTDTQYF,TGTGCCAGTAGACTTAGCGGTCCTAGCACAGATACGCAGTATTTT
-,-,TRBJ1-6,TRBV2,CASSEQGILSNSPLHF,TGTGCCAGCAGTGAACAGGGAATTTTATCTAATTCACCCCTCCACTTT
-,TRBD2,TRBJ2-3,TRBV19,CASSIRRTSGITDTQYF,TGTGCCAGTAGTATTAGGAGGACTAGCGGGATCACAGATACGCAGTATTTT
-,-,TRBJ1-2,TRBV7-9,CASSLATGLPFMDGYTF,TGTGCCAGCAGCTTAGCGACTGGATTACCCTTTATGGATGGCTACACCTTC
-,-,TRBJ2-1,TRBV11-3,CASSLVGLRNEQFF,TGTGCCAGCAGCTTAGTGGGCTTACGGAATGAGCAGTTCTTC
-,-,TRBJ2-1,TRBV10-3,CAISEDQGGSGYNEQFF,TGTGCCATCAGTGAGGACCAGGGGGGATCAGGATACAATGAGCAGTTCTTC
-,TRBD1,TRBJ1-1,TRBV7-9,CASSLEGAGVTEAFF,TGTGCCAGCAGCTTAGAGGGGGCAGGGGTCACTGAAGCTTTCTTT
-,-,TRBJ2-7,TRBV12-3/TRBV12-4,CASSFPGQYEQYF,TGTGCCAGCAGTTTCCCCGGACAGTACGAGCAGTACTTC
-,TRBD2,TRBJ2-5,TRBV7-2,CASSASGRAEETQYF,TGTGCCAGCAGCGCTAGCGGGAGGGCCGAAGAGACCCAGTACTTC
-,TRBD1,TRBJ1-1,TRBV7-8,CASSLRDREGTEAFF,TGTGCCAGCAGCCTTAGGGACAGGGAGGGCACTGAAGCTTTCTTT
few,TRBD1,TRBJ2-2,TRBV4-1,CASNSGGGTGELFF,TGCGCCAGCAATTCAGGGGGTGGCACCGGGGAGCTGTTTTTT
-,TRBD1,TRBJ2-3,TRBV4-1,CATLDRVTDTQYF,TGCGCCACCCTGGACAGGGTCACAGATACGCAGTATTTT
-,TRBD2,TRBJ2-1,TRBV28,CASSPGGGGRNEQFF,TGTGCCAGCAGCCCAGGCGGGGGGGGTAGGAATGAGCAGTTCTTC
-,-,TRBJ2-1,TRBV9,CASSVEGQIYNEQFF,TGTGCCAGCAGCGTAGAGGGGCAAATCTACAATGAGCAGTTCTTC
once,TRBD1,TRBJ2-5,TRBV3-1/TRBV3-2,CASSQAGGQETQYF,TGTGCCAGCAGCCAGGCAGGGGGTCAAGAGACCCAGTACTTC
once,TRBD1,TRBJ1-5,TRBV28,CASNSGGGVVQPQHF,TGTGCCAGCAATTCAGGGGGCGGAGTAGTTCAGCCCCAGCATTTT
-,-,TRBJ1-1,TRBV7-2,CASSSLGSTEAFF,TGTGCCAGCAGCTCCTTAGGGAGCACTGAAGCTTTCTTT
-,TRBD1,TRBJ2-7,TRBV6-5,CASRKGQGVYEQYF,TGTGCCAGCAGGAAGGGACAGGGAGTCTACGAGCAGTACTTC
-,TRBD1,TRBJ1-1,TRBV12-5,CASGLQGGTEAFF,TGTGCTAGTGGTTTGCAGGGGGGCACTGAAGCTTTCTTT
-,-,TRBJ2-7,TRBV7-6,CASSLYSYEQYF,TGTGCCAGCAGCTTATACTCGTACGAGCAGTACTTC
once,TRBD1,TRBJ2-3,TRBV28,CASSLGQRTDTQYF,TGTGCCAGCAGTTTGGGACAGCGCACAGATACGCAGTATTTT
few,TRBD1,TRBJ1-2,TRBV28,CASSIDRENYGYTF,TGTGCCAGCAGTATAGACAGGGAGAACTATGGCTACACCTTC
few,-,TRBJ2-2,TRBV5-5,CASSFKAAENTGELFF,TGTGCCAGCAGCTTTAAGGCGGCAGAAAACACCGGGGAGCTGTTTTTT
-,TRBD2,TRBJ2-1,TRBV11-3,CASSSSGGAGNEQFF,TGTGCCAGCAGCTCCAGCGGGGGGGCTGGTAATGAGCAGTTCTTC
-,-,TRBJ2-5,TRBV29-1,CSAQETAKETQYF,TGCAGCGCCCAGGAGACAGCCAAAGAGACCCAGTACTTC
once,-,TRBJ1-2,TRBV19,CASSIDKAARIYGYTF,TGTGCCAGTAGTATAGATAAGGCCGCCAGGATCTATGGCTACACCTTC
-,-,TRBJ2-7,TRBV11-2,CASSSKAGSDYEQYF,TGTGCCAGCAGCTCCAAGGCGGGGTCAGACTACGAGCAGTACTTC
-,TRBD1,TRBJ2-2,TRBV9,CASSATGSQSTGELFF,TGTGCCAGCAGCGCGACAGGGTCTCAAAGCACCGGGGAGCTGTTTTTT
-,-,TRBJ1-2,TRBV29-1,CSVVRPSDGYTF,TGCAGCGTTGTGAGGCCCTCGGATGGCTACACCTTC
-,TRBD2,TRBJ2-3,TRBV5-4,CASSIAGRAFADTQYF,TGTGCCAGCAGCATAGCCGGGAGGGCCTTTGCAGATACGCAGTATTTT
-,-,TRBJ1-2,TRBV19,CASSINRADGYTF,TGTGCCAGTAGTATTAACAGGGCTGATGGCTACACCTTC